These 26 T cell receptor beta chains share one sample of origin, sequenced in a study of shared clonotypes between healthy human individuals. TCRdb's copy holds only in-frame clones and misses some; the assay was immunoSEQ multiplex PCR. The sample shows 2 million to 2.5 million clones, approximately 94% of them seen only once. The sample consisted of naive CD4+ T cells sorted from blood. Subset denoted: CD45RA+ positively selected. These receptors were collected from a man aged 18 to 30 in good health.

For this clone: Other DNA sequences from this sample encode an identical CDR3 as well. This sequence joins TRBV7-2 and TRBJ2-6, with unresolved D. Germline assignment: CDR1 SGHTA and CDR2 FQGNSA. This CDR3 is 14 amino acids long. Trimming cost V 1 base and J 4 bases, with 5 bases left between them. The CDR3 DNA reads TGTGCCAGCAGCTTAGGGTCCGGGGCCAACGTCCTGACTTTC. Its translation: CASSLGSGANVLTF. The full variable domain, with the rest looked up from reference TRBV7-2 and TRBJ2-6, is GAGVSQSPSNKVTEKGKDVELRCDPISGHTALYWYRQSLGQGLEFLIYFQGNSAPDKSGLPSDRFSAERTGGSVSTLTIQRTQQEDSAVYLCASSLGSGANVLTFGAGSRLTVL.

To note about this clone: Other DNA sequences in this sample translate to the same CDR3. V gene TRBV2 combines with J gene TRBJ2-2, with 8 bases fitting TRBD1. V was pared by 6 bases and J by 3 bases, with 0 bases of the junction left unmatched. Germline CDR1 and CDR2: SNHLY and FYNNEI. This CDR3 is built from 13 residues. The CDR3 spells CASRDRDTGELFF. The CDR3 coding sequence is TGTGCCAGCAGGGACAGGGACACCGGGGAGCTGTTTTTT.

The chain carries TRBV5-6 and TRBJ2-1, with TRBD2 matching 9 bases. The CDR3 is 19 amino acids. Germline values: CDR1 SGHDT, CDR2 YYEEEE. The V and J ends lost 0 bases and 2 bases, in that order; junction bases with no gene match: 12. Here the CDR3 DNA reads TGTGCCAGCAGCTTGGCCCATCTAGCGGGGCTGAACACCTACAATGAGCAGTTCTTC. It specifies CASSLAHLAGLNTYNEQFF.

Worth noting for this clone: Other DNA variants within this sample encode the same CDR3. This chain links TRBV4-3 with TRBJ2-1; D call uncertain. Trimming stripped 2 bases from V and 8 bases from J, with 10 bases between. CDR1 is LGHNA, CDR2 YSLEER, per germline. The CDR3 totals 13 residues. For the CDR3, the DNA is TGCGCCAGCAGCCAACTTTCTGGCGATGAGCAGTTCTTC. The encoded protein is CASSQLSGDEQFF.

The chain's CDR3 is CASSPWDRAYSPLHF. The DNA for the CDR3 is TGTGCCAGCAGTCCCTGGGACAGGGCGTATTCACCCCTCCACTTT. The chain has TRBV28 and TRBJ1-6; 9 bases align to TRBD1. The CDR3 is made up of 15 amino acids. Germline V gives CDR1 MDHEN, CDR2 SYDVKM. V lost 5 bases, J lost 8 bases, and 7 bases stayed unmatched.

The V gene is TRBV4-1, the J gene TRBJ2-7, with D possibly being TRBD2 (6 bases). With 3 bases removed from V and 3 bases from J, the gap between germline ends came to 12 bases. This CDR3 contains 14 residues. Germline-derived CDR1 and CDR2 are MGHRA and YSYEKL. The CDR3, as DNA: TGCGCCAGCAGCCACGGGGGAGGTATCTACGAGCAGTACTTC. Protein sequence: CASSHGGGIYEQYF.

This clone was counted once. The CDR3 region is CASSSDRDEQFF. The CDR3 DNA sequence: TGCGCCAGCAGCTCGGACAGGGATGAGCAGTTCTTC. The chain joins TRBV5-1 to TRBJ2-1; TRBD1 matches 8 bases. CDR3 length equals 12 residues. Germline V lookup: CDR1 SGHRS, CDR2 YFSETQ. With 3 bases clipped from V and 8 bases from J, the junction kept 1 base outside the gene matches.

This clone occurred once. The rearrangement joins TRBV25-1 to TRBJ2-5; TRBD1 aligns across 7 bases. The CDR3 extends over 15 amino acids. V lost 6 bases to trimming and J lost 2 bases; unmatched junction nucleotides: 9. Germline CDR1 and CDR2: MGHDK and SYGVNS. In nucleotides, the CDR3 is TGTGCCAGCAGGAGCGCAGGGGGACAGCAAGAGACCCAGTACTTC. Translated, it gives CASRSAGGQQETQYF.

Comment on this clone: Other DNA sequences from this sample encode an identical CDR3 as well. This chain links TRBV9 with TRBJ2-1, with 7 nucleotides matching TRBD2. The CDR3 loop spans 16 amino acids. The ends lost 0 bases at V and 0 bases at J; junction bases unmatched: 3. The germline gives CDR1 SGDLS, CDR2 YYNGEE. The CDR3: CASSVAGGSSYNEQFF. The CDR3 nucleotides read TGTGCCAGCAGCGTAGCGGGCGGGAGCTCCTACAATGAGCAGTTCTTC.

The rearrangement uses TRBV4-1 and TRBJ2-6; the D is unclear. Germline V gene sequence: CDR1 MGHRA, CDR2 YSYEKL. This CDR3 region has 17 residues. V shed 0 bases and J shed 4 bases, with 13 bases lying between them. CDR3 in DNA: TGCGCCAGCAGCCAAGAAGGCGGATCTCTGGGGGCCAACGTCCTGACTTTC. Translation: CASSQEGGSLGANVLTF.

This clone was observed once. The chain carries TRBV10-3 and TRBJ2-7; D could derive from TRBD1 or TRBD2 (6 bases each). V lost 10 bases and J lost 0, with 13 bases in between. Germline V gene lookup returns CDR1 ENHRY and CDR2 SYGVKD. This CDR3 is built from 13 residues. CDR3 protein: CAKGDWSSYEQYF. The CDR3 DNA reads TGTGCCAAGGGGGACTGGAGCTCCTACGAGCAGTACTTC.

The rearrangement links TRBV7-6 to TRBJ2-5; TRBD2 might be the D (6 bases). Germline assignment: CDR1 SGHVS and CDR2 FNYEAQ. The germline V and J ends were trimmed by 2 bases and 4 bases, with 11 bases remaining between them. The CDR3 is made up of 14 amino acids. The CDR3 sequence: CASSLTSGGETQYF. CDR3 coding DNA: TGTGCCAGCAGCTTAACTTCCGGGGGAGAGACCCAGTACTTC.

The rearrangement links TRBV7-8 to TRBJ1-1; D possibly corresponds to TRBD1 (5 bases). The CDR3 sequence is 14 residues long. Trimming removed 5 bases at V and 5 bases at J, with 15 bases between. Germline CDR1 and CDR2: SGHVS and FQNEAQ. Written as DNA, the CDR3 is TGTGCCAGCAGCACCCAAGGGGTTAGTACTGAAGCTTTCTTT. Translated, it gives CASSTQGVSTEAFF. The full variable domain, in which reference TRBV7-8 and TRBJ1-1 provide the parts outside the CDR3, is GAGVSQSPRYKVAKRGQDVALRCDPISGHVSLFWYQQALGQGPEFLTYFQNEAQLDKSGLPSDRFFAERPEGSVSTLKIQRTQQEDSAVYLCASSTQGVSTEAFFGQGTRLTVV.

V is TRBV2 and J is TRBJ2-2; TRBD1 aligns across 7 bases. Germline loops: CDR1 SNHLY, CDR2 FYNNEI. The CDR3 runs to 14 residues. J lost 7 bases, V lost 7 bases, and 9 bases had no gene match. The CDR3 loop reads CASTANRGNGELFF. The DNA of the CDR3 is TGTGCCAGCACTGCCAACAGGGGTAACGGGGAGCTGTTTTTT.

CDR3 bases: TGTGCCAGCACTGGACAGGGGGCCCCCGGGGAGCTGTTTTTT. Residues: CASTGQGAPGELFF. The V and J genes are TRBV2 and TRBJ2-2; 11 nucleotides match TRBD1. The CDR3 contains 14 residues. In germline, CDR1 is SNHLY, CDR2 FYNNEI. Trimming at V came to 7 bases and at J to 6 bases, leaving 4 bases not matched to a gene.

The chain employs TRBV30 and TRBJ2-2; no clear D gene. CDR1 and CDR2 (germline): GTSNPN, SVGIG (reference sequence). There are 14 residues in the CDR3. V lost 0 bases, J lost 0 bases, and 5 bases lay in between. The CDR3 region is CAWSVTANTGELFF. CDR3 DNA: TGTGCCTGGAGTGTAACCGCGAACACCGGGGAGCTGTTTTTT.

The V and J genes are TRBV7-9 and TRBJ2-5; weak D call: TRBD2 (5 bases). This CDR3 is built from 15 residues. Germline V gene data show CDR1 as SEHNR and CDR2 as FQNEAQ (reference sequence). Trimming took off 1 base at V and 5 bases at J, with 14 bases between the two ends. The CDR3 DNA follows: TGTGCCAGCAGCTTAGGGGCCGGGGAGAGGGAGACCCAGTACTTC. This gives the protein CASSLGAGERETQYF.

The CDR3 protein is CASSLVSSGRWYEQYF. The DNA of the CDR3 is TGCGCCAGCAGCTTAGTCTCTAGCGGGAGATGGTACGAGCAGTACTTC. The rearrangement uses TRBV5-1 and TRBJ2-7, with 10 bases that match TRBD2. The CDR3 is made up of 16 amino acids. Germline V gives CDR1 SGHRS, CDR2 YFSETQ. J was trimmed by 4 bases and V by 2 bases; bases with no gene match: 9.

The V and J genes are TRBV5-1 and TRBJ2-7; the D gene is possibly TRBD1 (6 bases). The V and J ends lost 3 bases and 4 bases respectively, with 14 bases between them. The CDR3 runs to 14 residues. Germline lookup yields CDR1 SGHRS and CDR2 YFSETQ. The CDR3 DNA is TGCGCCAGCAGCTCTGCCGGGACACCTTACGAGCAGTACTTC. Translation: CASSSAGTPYEQYF.

The chain is built from TRBV30 and TRBJ1-1; tentatively, D is TRBD1 (6 bases). V was clipped by 4 bases and J by 5 bases, with 11 bases between them. The CDR3 runs to 12 residues. The germline CDR1 and CDR2 sequences are GTSNPN and SVGIG (reference sequence). The CDR3 sequence: CAWIGGKTEAFF. CDR3 DNA sequence: TGTGCCTGGATAGGGGGGAAAACTGAAGCTTTCTTT.

A remark on this clone: The identical CDR3 is also encoded by other nucleotide sequences in the sample. The chain carries TRBV6-1 and TRBJ1-6, with D possibly matching TRBD1 (5 bases). The length of the CDR3 is 13 residues. The V and J ends lost 4 bases and 6 bases respectively, with 7 bases between them. Germline values: CDR1 MNHNS, CDR2 SASEGT. CDR3 sequence (DNA): TGTGCCAGCAGTGGCGACAGTAATTCACCCCTCCACTTT. Encoded protein: CASSGDSNSPLHF.

Worth noting for this clone: Other DNA sequences in this specimen translate into the identical CDR3. The chain recombines TRBV11-2 with TRBJ2-5, with 11 bases identical to TRBD2. The CDR3 length is 14 residues. Germline-derived CDR1 and CDR2 are SGHAT and FQNNGV. J lost 4 bases, V lost 2 bases, and 0 bases had no gene match. The CDR3 coding sequence is TGTGCCAGCAGCTTACTAGCGGGAGGAGAGACCCAGTACTTC. It translates to CASSLLAGGETQYF.

The genes are TRBV5-1 and TRBJ2-3, with D possibly TRBD2 on 6 matching bases. The germline V gene has CDR1 SGHRS and CDR2 YFSETQ. The CDR3 totals 14 residues. The ends were cut back, 5 bases at V and 1 base at J, with 11 bases in the middle. In DNA, the CDR3 is TGCGCCAGCAGTCGGGAGTCCGGCACAGATACGCAGTATTTT. Translation gives CASSRESGTDTQYF.

V usage is TRBV5-6 and J usage is TRBJ2-3, with TRBD2 matching 10 bases. This CDR3 is built from 15 residues. Trimming at V came to 7 bases and at J to 5 bases, leaving 10 bases not matched to a gene. Per the germline V gene, CDR1 is SGHDT and CDR2 is YYEEEE. This chain's CDR3 is CASVQQRGGRDTQYF. CDR3 DNA: TGTGCCAGCGTCCAACAGCGGGGGGGCCGAGATACGCAGTATTTT.

The chain couples TRBV19 to TRBJ1-5; the match to TRBD1 covers 7 bases. Germline V gene data show CDR1 as LNHDA and CDR2 as SQIVND (reference sequence). The CDR3 runs 13 residues. Trimming took 4 bases from V and 7 from J; bases not matched to a gene: 4. Here the CDR3 DNA reads TGTGCCAGTAGTACAGGGGGAAGACAGCCCCAGCATTTT. As protein: CASSTGGRQPQHF.

The chain couples TRBV7-2 to TRBJ2-3, with a tentative D call TRBD2 (6 bases). This CDR3 region has 16 residues. Trimming removed 6 bases from V and 0 bases from J, with 16 bases in between. Germline lookup yields CDR1 SGHTA and CDR2 FQGNSA. The CDR3 loop reads CASRTLGGSSTDTQYF. The CDR3 DNA reads TGTGCCAGCAGAACTCTGGGGGGTTCTAGCACAGATACGCAGTATTTT.